Presented here are 2 T cell receptor beta chains from one specimen sequenced in a study of post-analysis software for immune sequencing data. Findings of the study overall: In patients, TRBV5-6, TRBV5-1 and TRBV20-1 belonged to roughly five TRBV segments found more frequently than in controls.

These TCRs are of unknown antigen specificity. TCR beta cDNA libraries had unique molecular identifiers. TCRdb called the PCR reads again in MiXCR, with one record for every CDR3 protein. The repertoire holds approximately 260,000 distinct CDR3 sequences, with 30% to 45% as singletons. Sequencing was performed on blood. The receptors come from a girl aged 10 to 17 with multiple sclerosis.

The chain has TRBV20-1 and TRBJ2-3, with TRBD1 identical over 10 bases. This CDR3 has 18 residues. V dropped 6 bases and J dropped 3; count of bases not matched to a gene: 18. Germline lookup yields CDR1 DFQATT and CDR2 SNEGSKA (reference sequence). The CDR3 region is CSAPSSHLRTGGTDTQYF. In DNA form, the CDR3 reads TGCAGTGCCCCTAGTTCCCACCTACGGACAGGGGGAACAGATACGCAGTATTTT.

V and J are TRBV5-1 and TRBJ1-5, with 7 bases identical to TRBD1. CDR1 is SGHRS, CDR2 YFSETQ, per germline. Losses at the gene ends were 4 bases for V and 3 bases for J; bases not matched to a gene: 7. There are 15 residues in the CDR3. Here the CDR3 reads CASSVGTAHNQPQHF. CDR3 bases: TGCGCCAGCAGCGTCGGGACAGCGCACAATCAGCCCCAGCATTTT. Full variable domain (rest looked up from reference TRBV5-1 and TRBJ1-5): KAGVTQTPRYLIKTRGQQVTLSCSPISGHRSVSWYQQTPGQGLQFLFEYFSETQRNKGNFPGRFSGRQFSNSRSEMNVSTLELGDSALYLCASSVGTAHNQPQHFGDGTRLSIL.